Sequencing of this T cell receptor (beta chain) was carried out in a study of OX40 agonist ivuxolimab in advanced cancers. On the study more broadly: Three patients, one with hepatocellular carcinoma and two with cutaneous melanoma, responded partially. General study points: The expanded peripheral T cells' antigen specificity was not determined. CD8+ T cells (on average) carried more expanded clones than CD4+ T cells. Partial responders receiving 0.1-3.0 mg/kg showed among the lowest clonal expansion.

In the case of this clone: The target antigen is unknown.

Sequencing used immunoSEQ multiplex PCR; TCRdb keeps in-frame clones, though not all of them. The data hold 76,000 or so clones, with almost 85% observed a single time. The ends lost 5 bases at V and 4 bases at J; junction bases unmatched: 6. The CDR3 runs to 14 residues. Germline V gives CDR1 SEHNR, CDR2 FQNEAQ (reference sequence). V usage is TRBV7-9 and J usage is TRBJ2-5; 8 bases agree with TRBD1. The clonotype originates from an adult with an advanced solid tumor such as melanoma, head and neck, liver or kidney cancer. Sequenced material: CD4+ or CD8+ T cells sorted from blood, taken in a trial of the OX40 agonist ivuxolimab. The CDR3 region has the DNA TGTGCCAGCAGCGGGAGGACAGGGTTAGAGACCCAGTACTTC. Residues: CASSGRTGLETQYF.